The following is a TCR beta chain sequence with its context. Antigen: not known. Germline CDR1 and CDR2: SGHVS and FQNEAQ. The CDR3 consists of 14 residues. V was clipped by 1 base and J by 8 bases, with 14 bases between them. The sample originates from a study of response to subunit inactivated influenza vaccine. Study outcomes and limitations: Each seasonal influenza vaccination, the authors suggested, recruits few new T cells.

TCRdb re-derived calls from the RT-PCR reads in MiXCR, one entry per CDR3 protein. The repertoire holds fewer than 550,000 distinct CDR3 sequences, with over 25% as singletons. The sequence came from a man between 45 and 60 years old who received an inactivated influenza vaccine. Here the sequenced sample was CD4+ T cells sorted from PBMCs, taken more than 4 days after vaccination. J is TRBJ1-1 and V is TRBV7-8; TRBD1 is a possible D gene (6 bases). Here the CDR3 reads CASSLGPSDREAFF. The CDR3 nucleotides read TGTGCCAGCAGCTTAGGTCCTAGCGACAGGGAAGCTTTCTTT. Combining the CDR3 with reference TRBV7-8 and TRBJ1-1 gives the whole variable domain GAGVSQSPRYKVAKRGQDVALRCDPISGHVSLFWYQQALGQGPEFLTYFQNEAQLDKSGLPSDRFFAERPEGSVSTLKIQRTQQEDSAVYLCASSLGPSDREAFFGQGTRLTVV.